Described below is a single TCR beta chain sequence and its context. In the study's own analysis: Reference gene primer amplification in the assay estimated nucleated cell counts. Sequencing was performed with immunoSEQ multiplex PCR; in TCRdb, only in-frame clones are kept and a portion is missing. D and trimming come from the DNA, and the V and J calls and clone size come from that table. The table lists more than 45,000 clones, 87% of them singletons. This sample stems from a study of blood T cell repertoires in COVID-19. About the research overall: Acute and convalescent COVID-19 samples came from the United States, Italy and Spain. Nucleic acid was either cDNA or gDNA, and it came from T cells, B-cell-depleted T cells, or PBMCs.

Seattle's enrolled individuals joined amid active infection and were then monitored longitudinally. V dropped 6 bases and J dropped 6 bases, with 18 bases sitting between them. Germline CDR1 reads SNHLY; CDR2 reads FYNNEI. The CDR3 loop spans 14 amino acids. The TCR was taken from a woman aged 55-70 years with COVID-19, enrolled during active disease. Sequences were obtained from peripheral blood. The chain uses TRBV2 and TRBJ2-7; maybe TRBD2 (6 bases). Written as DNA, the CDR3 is TGTGCCAGCAGGGCGGGGCAAGCCTTCTCCGAGCAGTACTTC. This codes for CASRAGQAFSEQYF.